This paragraph reports one T cell receptor beta chain. CDR1 and CDR2 from the germline V gene are LGHDT and YNNKEL (reference sequence). There are 18 residues in the CDR3. Trimming shortened V by 4 bases and J by 4 bases, and 24 bases separated the two germline ends. TCRdb's copy holds only in-frame clones and misses some; the assay was immunoSEQ multiplex PCR. The repertoire has approximately 470,000 clones, roughly nine tenths of them found once; the top ten carry roughly 0.7%. This entry belongs to a study of blood T cell repertoires in COVID-19. The sequence was collected from a young woman who had recovered from COVID-19. This chain links TRBV3-1 (or the pseudogene TRBV3-2) with TRBJ2-3; the D gene is possibly TRBD1 (6 bases). Sequencing input: PBMCs or T cells enriched from blood (not recorded which). This CDR3 reads CASSPGTKGPEQADTQYF. CDR3 DNA: TGTGCCAGCAGCCCCGGGACAAAGGGCCCGGAGCAGGCAGATACGCAGTATTTT.